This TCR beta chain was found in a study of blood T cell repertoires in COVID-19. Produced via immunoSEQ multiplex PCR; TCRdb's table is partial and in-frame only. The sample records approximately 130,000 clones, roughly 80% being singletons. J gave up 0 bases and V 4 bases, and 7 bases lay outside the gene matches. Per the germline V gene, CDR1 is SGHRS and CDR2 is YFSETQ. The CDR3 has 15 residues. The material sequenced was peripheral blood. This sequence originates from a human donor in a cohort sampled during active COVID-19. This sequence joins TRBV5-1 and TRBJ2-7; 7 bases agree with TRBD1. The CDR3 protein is CASSLGTVNSYEQYF. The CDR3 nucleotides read TGCGCCAGCAGCCTCGGGACAGTCAACTCCTACGAGCAGTACTTC.